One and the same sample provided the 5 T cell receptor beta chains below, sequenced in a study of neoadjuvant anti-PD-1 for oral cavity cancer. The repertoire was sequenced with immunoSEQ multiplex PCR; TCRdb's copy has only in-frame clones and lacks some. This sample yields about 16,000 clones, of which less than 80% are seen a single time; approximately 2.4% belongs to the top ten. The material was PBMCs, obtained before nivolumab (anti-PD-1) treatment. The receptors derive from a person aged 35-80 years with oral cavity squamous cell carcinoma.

The CDR3 DNA is TGTGCCAGCAGCGCCCGGGCCGGGGGGGCAGATACGCAGTATTTT. It yields the protein CASSARAGGADTQYF. The chain has TRBV9 and TRBJ2-3, with 8 bases fitting TRBD2. Germline CDR1 SGDLS, CDR2 YYNGEE. The CDR3 consists of 15 residues. The junction had 7 bases not matched to a gene; V was cut back by 3 bases and J by 4 bases.

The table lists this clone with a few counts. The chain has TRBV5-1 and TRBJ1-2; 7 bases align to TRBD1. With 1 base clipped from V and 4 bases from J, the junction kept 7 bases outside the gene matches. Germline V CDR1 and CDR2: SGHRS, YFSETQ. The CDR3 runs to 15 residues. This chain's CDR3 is CASSLTGAVPYGYTF. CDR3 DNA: TGCGCCAGCAGCTTGACAGGGGCAGTCCCCTATGGCTACACCTTC. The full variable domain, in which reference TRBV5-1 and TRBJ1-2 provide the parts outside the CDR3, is KAGVTQTPRYLIKTRGQQVTLSCSPISGHRSVSWYQQTPGQGLQFLFEYFSETQRNKGNFPGRFSGRQFSNSRSEMNVSTLELGDSALYLCASSLTGAVPYGYTFGSGTRLTVV.

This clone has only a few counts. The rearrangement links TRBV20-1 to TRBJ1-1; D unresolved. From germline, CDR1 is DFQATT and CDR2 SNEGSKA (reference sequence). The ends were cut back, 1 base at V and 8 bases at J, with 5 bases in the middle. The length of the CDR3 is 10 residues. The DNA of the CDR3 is TGCAGTGCTAGAGTTATGGAAGCTTTCTTT. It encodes CSARVMEAFF.

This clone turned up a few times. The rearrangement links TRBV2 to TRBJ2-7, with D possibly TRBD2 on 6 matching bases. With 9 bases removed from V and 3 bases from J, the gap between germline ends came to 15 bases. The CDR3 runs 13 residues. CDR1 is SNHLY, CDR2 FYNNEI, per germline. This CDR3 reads CARRGGPNYEQYF. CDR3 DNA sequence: TGTGCCAGGAGAGGAGGGCCAAACTACGAGCAGTACTTC.

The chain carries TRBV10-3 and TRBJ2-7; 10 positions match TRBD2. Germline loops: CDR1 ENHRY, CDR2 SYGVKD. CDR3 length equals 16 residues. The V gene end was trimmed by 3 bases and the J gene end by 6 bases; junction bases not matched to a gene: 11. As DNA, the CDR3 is TGTGCCATCAGTGAAAGTGGGCTAGCGGGAGAAGGCGAGCAGTACTTC. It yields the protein CAISESGLAGEGEQYF.